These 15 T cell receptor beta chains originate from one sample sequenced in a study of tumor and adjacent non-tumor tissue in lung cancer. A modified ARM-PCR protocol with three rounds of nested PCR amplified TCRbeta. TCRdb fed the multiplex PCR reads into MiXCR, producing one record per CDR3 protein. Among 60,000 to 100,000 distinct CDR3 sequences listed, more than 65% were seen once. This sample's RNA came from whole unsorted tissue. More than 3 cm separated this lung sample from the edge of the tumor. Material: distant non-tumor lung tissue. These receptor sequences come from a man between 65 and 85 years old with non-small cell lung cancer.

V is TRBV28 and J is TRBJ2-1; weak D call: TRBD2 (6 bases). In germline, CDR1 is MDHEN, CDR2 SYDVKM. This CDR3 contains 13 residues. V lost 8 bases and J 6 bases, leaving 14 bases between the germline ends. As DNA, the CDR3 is TGTGCCAGCGGGAGGTGGGCCGCCAATGAGCAGTTCTTC. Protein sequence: CASGRWAANEQFF.

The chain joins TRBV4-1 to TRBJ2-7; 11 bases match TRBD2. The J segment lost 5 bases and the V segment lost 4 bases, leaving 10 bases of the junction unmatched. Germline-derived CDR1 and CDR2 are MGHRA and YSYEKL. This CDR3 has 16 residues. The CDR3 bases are TGCGCCAGCAGCCGGGAACTAGCGGGAGAGAGGGACGAGCAGTACTTC. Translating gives CASSRELAGERDEQYF.

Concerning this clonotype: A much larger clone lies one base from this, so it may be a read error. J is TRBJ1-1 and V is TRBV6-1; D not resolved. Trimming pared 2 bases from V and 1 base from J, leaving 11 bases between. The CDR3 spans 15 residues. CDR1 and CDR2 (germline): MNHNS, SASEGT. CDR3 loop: CASSENSPTNTEAFF. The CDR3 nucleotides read TGTGCCAGCAGTGAAAACAGCCCGACGAACACTGAAGCTTTCTTT.

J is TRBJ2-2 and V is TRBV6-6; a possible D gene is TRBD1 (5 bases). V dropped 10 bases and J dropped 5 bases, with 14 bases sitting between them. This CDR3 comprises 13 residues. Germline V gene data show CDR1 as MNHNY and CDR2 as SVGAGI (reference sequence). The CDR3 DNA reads TGTGCCAACAGAGATAGGGGTACCGGGGAGCTGTTTTTT. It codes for CANRDRGTGELFF.

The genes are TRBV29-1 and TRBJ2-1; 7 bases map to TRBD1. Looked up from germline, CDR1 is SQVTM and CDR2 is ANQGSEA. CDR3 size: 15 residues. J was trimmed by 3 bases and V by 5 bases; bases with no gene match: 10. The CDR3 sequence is CSVTHCAGGYNEQFF. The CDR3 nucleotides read TGCAGCGTTACCCACTGTGCAGGGGGCTACAATGAGCAGTTCTTC.

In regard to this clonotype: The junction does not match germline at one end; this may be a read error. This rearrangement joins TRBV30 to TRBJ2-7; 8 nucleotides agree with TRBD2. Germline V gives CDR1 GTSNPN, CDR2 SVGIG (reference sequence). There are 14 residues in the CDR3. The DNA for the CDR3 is TGTGCCTGGAGTGGGTTAGCGGGACTATGGGAGCACTACTTC. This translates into CAWSGLAGLWEHYF.

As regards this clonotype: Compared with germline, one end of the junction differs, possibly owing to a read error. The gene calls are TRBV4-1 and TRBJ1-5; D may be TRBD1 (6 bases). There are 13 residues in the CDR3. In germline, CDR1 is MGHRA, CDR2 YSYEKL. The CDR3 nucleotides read TGCGCCAACAGCCAAGCGGACAGAGGGCCCCAGCATTTT. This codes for CANSQADRGPQHF.

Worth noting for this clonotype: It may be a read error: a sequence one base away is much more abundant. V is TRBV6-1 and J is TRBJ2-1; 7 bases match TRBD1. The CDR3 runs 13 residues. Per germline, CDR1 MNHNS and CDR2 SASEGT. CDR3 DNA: TGTGACAGCTGGACAGGTTCCTACAATGAGCAGTTCTTC. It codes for CDSWTGSYNEQFF.

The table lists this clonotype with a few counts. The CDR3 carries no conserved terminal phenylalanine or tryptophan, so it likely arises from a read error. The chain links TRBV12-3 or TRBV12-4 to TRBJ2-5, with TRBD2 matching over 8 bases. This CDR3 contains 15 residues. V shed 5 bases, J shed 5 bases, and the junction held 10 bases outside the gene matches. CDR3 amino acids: CASSGLAGVVETQYS. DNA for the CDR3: TGTGCCAGCAGTGGGCTAGCGGGCGTGGTGGAGACCCAGTACTCC.

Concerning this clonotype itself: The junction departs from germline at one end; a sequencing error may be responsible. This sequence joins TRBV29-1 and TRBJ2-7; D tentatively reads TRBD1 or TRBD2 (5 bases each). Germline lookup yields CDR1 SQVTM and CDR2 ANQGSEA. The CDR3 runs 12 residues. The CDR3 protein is CSAWGTKPERYF. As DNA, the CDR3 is TGCAGCGCCTGGGGGACGAAGCCTGAGCGGTACTTC.

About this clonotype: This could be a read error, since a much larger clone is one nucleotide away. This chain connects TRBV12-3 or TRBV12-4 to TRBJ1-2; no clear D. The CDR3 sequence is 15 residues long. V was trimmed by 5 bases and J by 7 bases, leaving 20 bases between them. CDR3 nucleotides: TGTGCCAGCAGTCCCATCTCCGGTTCCTTCGGTGGCTACACCTTC. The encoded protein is CASSPISGSFGGYTF.

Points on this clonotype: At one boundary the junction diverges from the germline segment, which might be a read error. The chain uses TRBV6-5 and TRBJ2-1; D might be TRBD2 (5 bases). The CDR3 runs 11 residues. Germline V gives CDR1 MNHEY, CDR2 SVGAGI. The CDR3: CASNNGDEEFF. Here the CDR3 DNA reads TGTGCCAGCAATAACGGGGATGAGGAGTTCTTC.

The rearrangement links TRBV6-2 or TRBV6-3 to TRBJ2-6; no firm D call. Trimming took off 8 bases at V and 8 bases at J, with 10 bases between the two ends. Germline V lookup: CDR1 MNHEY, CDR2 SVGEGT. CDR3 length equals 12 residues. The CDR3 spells CASRTRTNVLTF. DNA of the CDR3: TGTGCCAGCCGCACCAGGACCAACGTCCTGACTTTC.

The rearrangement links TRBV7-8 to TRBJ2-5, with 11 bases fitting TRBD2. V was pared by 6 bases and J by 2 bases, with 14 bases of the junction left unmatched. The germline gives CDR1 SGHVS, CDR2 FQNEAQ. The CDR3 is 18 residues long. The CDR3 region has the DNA TGTGCCAGCAGTCCTCCACTAGCGGGGGACTCCACTCAAGAGACCCAGTACTTC. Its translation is CASSPPLAGDSTQETQYF.

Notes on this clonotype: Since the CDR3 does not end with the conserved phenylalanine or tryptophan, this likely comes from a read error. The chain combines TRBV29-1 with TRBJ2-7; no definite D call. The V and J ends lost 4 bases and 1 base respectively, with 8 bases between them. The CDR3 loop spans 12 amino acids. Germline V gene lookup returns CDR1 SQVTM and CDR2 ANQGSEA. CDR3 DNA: TGCAGCGTTGTTACTACATCCTACGAGCAGTACTTG. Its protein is CSVVTTSYEQYL.